This T cell receptor (beta chain) was sequenced in a study of T cell changes during pregnancy in multiple sclerosis. Measured with immunoSEQ multiplex PCR; TCRdb has only the in-frame clones, and not every one. This sample has around 50,000 clones, with almost 95% found just once. V was shortened by 4 bases and J by 5 bases, with 8 bases between the two germline ends. This CDR3 region has 13 residues. Looked up from germline, CDR1 is MNHEY and CDR2 is SMNVEV (reference sequence). Source: CD8+ T cells from peripheral blood mononuclear cells, taken in the first trimester of pregnancy. This receptor was obtained from a female donor with multiple sclerosis, enrolled in a pregnancy study. The chain is built from TRBV27 and TRBJ2-2; weak D call: TRBD2 (5 bases). CDR3 amino acids: CASSYGMTGELFF. The CDR3 DNA sequence: TGTGCCAGCAGTTACGGGATGACCGGGGAGCTGTTTTTT.